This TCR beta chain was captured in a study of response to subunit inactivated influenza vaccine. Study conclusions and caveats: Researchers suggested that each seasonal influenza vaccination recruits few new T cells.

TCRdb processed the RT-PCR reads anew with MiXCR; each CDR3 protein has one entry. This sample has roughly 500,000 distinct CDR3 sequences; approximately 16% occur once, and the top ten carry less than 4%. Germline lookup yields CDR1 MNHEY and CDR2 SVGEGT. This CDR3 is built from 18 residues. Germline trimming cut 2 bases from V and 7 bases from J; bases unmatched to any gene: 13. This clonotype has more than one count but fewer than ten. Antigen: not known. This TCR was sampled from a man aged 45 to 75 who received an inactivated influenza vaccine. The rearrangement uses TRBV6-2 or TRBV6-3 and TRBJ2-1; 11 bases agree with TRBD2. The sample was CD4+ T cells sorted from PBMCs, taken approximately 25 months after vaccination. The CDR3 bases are TGTGCCAGCAGTTACAGACGTAGGCTAGCGGGAGGTCAGAATGAGCAGTTCTTC. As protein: CASSYRRRLAGGQNEQFF.